This T cell receptor beta chain was sequenced during a study of blood T cells in healthy people across ages. This clonotype was found many times. There are 15 residues in the CDR3. Germline V gene data show CDR1 as SGHTA and CDR2 as FQGNSA. V was pared by 4 bases and J by 10 bases, with 13 bases of the junction left unmatched. A sample-barcoded 5' primer and a J-beta primer mix were used in a second PCR of roughly 7 to 12 cycles. TCRdb called the 5' RACE reads again in MiXCR, with one record for every CDR3 protein. In the table there are 1.5 million to 2 million distinct CDR3 sequences, roughly 28% of which are singletons.

What was sequenced was blood. The J gene is TRBJ2-1, the V gene TRBV7-2, with 7 bases that match TRBD2. This sequence was found in a woman in her 30s in good health. This CDR3 reads CASSSSRTAGVEQFF. CDR3 DNA: TGTGCCAGCAGCTCCAGTCGGACCGCGGGGGTAGAGCAGTTCTTC. Using reference TRBV7-2 and TRBJ2-1 for the parts outside the CDR3, the full variable domain is GAGVSQSPSNKVTEKGKDVELRCDPISGHTALYWYRQSLGQGLEFLIYFQGNSAPDKSGLPSDRFSAERTGGSVSTLTIQRTQQEDSAVYLCASSSSRTAGVEQFFGPGTRLTVL.